The 2 T cell receptor beta chains below come from one sample, sequenced in a study of T-cell memory formation after mild COVID-19. TCRdb processed the 5' RACE reads anew with MiXCR; each CDR3 protein has one entry. The sample lists 280,000 or so distinct CDR3 sequences, approximately 7.6% seen once, with approximately 23% in the top ten. What was sequenced was PBMCs or a T cell subset sorted from them (not recorded which). The receptor source for this set is a man between 18 and 29 years old who had mild COVID-19 (a few samples of this study predate the infection). Cell type and time point are not known.

V gene TRBV20-1 combines with J gene TRBJ1-1; TRBD1 matches at 7 bases. The V gene's germline CDR1 is DFQATT and CDR2 SNEGSKA (reference sequence). J was trimmed by 3 bases and V by 5 bases; bases with no gene match: 6. CDR3 length equals 13 residues. The CDR3 loop is CSADRAGYTEAFF. The CDR3 coding sequence is TGCAGTGCTGACAGGGCGGGGTACACTGAAGCTTTCTTT.

This clonotype was observed a handful of times. The gene calls are TRBV11-3 and TRBJ2-2, with D possibly called TRBD1 or TRBD2 (6 bases each). Trimming removed 2 bases at V and 6 bases at J, with 13 bases between. This CDR3 spans 15 amino acids. Germline V gene sequence: CDR1 SGHNT, CDR2 YENEEA. The CDR3 here is CASSLRGLTSGELFF. The CDR3 nucleotides read TGTGCCAGCAGCTTACGGGGGCTGACCTCCGGGGAGCTGTTTTTT.